Below are 16 T cell receptor beta chains sequenced from a single sample in a study of CD8+ T cells in alopecia areata. Reverse transcription of extracted RNA yielded cDNA, which provided the sequencing template. Sequenced by immunoSEQ multiplex PCR; TCRdb stores in-frame clones only, minus some. Among 93,000 or so clones listed, around 84% were seen once. Treatment reported: oral pan-JAK inhibitor, 5-10 mg twice daily. Sequencing used CD8+ T cells sorted from blood, obtained at approximately week 30, from a patient treated with tofacitinib. All receptors derive from a human donor with alopecia areata.

V gene TRBV2 combines with J gene TRBJ2-7; the match to TRBD1 covers 10 bases. Losses at the gene ends were 5 bases for V and 3 bases for J; bases not matched to a gene: 4. This CDR3 has 14 residues. Germline CDR1 and CDR2: SNHLY and FYNNEI. In nucleotides, the CDR3 is TGTGCCAGCAGTTTGGGACAGGGGTTCTACGAGCAGTACTTC. Residues: CASSLGQGFYEQYF.

The V call is TRBV18, the J call TRBJ1-1, with 8 nucleotides matching TRBD1. The germline gives CDR1 KGHSH, CDR2 LQKENI. The CDR3 has 14 amino acids. Losses at the gene ends were 6 bases for V and 8 bases for J; bases not matched to a gene: 11. Here the CDR3 reads CASSYTGGSSEAFF. Here the CDR3 DNA reads TGTGCCAGCTCTTACACAGGGGGATCCAGCGAAGCTTTCTTT. The full variable domain, completed using reference TRBV18 and TRBJ1-1, is NAGVMQNPRHLVRRRGQEARLRCSPMKGHSHVYWYRQLPEEGLKFMVYLQKENIIDESGMPKERFSAEFPKEGPSILRIQQVVRGDSAAYFCASSYTGGSSEAFFGQGTRLTVV.

In this sample, this clone turned up a few times. V usage is TRBV29-1 and J usage is TRBJ2-7; D gene ambiguous. V was clipped by 2 bases and J by 0 bases, with 14 bases between them. CDR3 length equals 15 residues. Germline V gene data show CDR1 as SQVTM and CDR2 as ANQGSEA. CDR3 bases: TGCAGCGTTGAACTCACAGTCGGCAGCTCCTACGAGCAGTACTTC. The encoded protein is CSVELTVGSSYEQYF.

A word on this clone: A junction end diverges from the germline sequence, so it may reflect a read error. V gene TRBV7-6 combines with J gene TRBJ1-2; the D gene is possibly TRBD1 (5 bases). The CDR3 is 12 amino acids. CDR1 and CDR2 (germline): SGHVS, FNYEAQ. The CDR3 sequence: CARWGGFYGYTF. The CDR3 DNA follows: TGCGCCCGTTGGGGCGGATTCTATGGCTACACCTTC.

In its sample, this clone was seen once. CDR3 bases: TGTGCCAGCAGCGTCGGGACAGGGGAGTACGAGCAGTACTTC. It translates to CASSVGTGEYEQYF. The genes are TRBV9 and TRBJ2-7, with 10 bases aligning to TRBD1. The V segment lost 2 bases and the J segment 4 bases; nucleotides outside the gene matches: 3. The CDR3 totals 14 residues. CDR1 and CDR2 (germline): SGDLS, YYNGEE.

The chain combines TRBV6-4 with TRBJ1-1; TRBD1 aligns across 11 bases. V gave up 4 bases and J gave up 4 bases; unmatched junction bases: 2. This CDR3 has 14 residues. The germline gives CDR1 MRHNA, CDR2 SNTAGT. The CDR3 region is CASSAGTGGTEAFF. In DNA, the CDR3 is TGTGCCAGCAGTGCCGGGACAGGGGGCACTGAAGCTTTCTTT.

Written as DNA, the CDR3 is TGCGCCAGCAGCGATACAGGGCGGGGGACCCAGTACTTC. The encoded protein is CASSDTGRGTQYF. The chain is built from TRBV4-1 and TRBJ2-5; the D call may be TRBD1 or TRBD2 (6 bases each). CDR1 and CDR2 from the germline V gene are MGHRA and YSYEKL. The CDR3 is 13 residues long. The V end lost 5 bases, the J end lost 7 bases, and 14 bases lay between the germline ends.

This clone was detected a few times. The rearrangement links TRBV9 to TRBJ2-1; D ambiguous. The V end lost 3 bases, the J end lost 10 bases, and 14 bases lay between the germline ends. The CDR3 loop spans 13 amino acids. From germline, CDR1 is SGDLS and CDR2 YYNGEE. In DNA, the CDR3 is TGTGCCAGCAGCGCCCCACGGGCGGCCGAGCAGTTCTTC. It specifies CASSAPRAAEQFF.

This chain joins TRBV14 and TRBJ2-7; 7 bases agree with TRBD1. CDR3 length: 14 amino acids. Germline values: CDR1 SGHDN, CDR2 FVKESK. V lost 5 bases and J lost 6; bases outside the gene matches: 10. CDR3 nucleotides: TGTGCCAGCAGCAACATTGACAGGGTCGGCGAGCAGTACTTC. Protein product: CASSNIDRVGEQYF.

The chain employs TRBV2 and TRBJ2-6; D gene unclear. Germline lookup yields CDR1 SNHLY and CDR2 FYNNEI. The V and J ends lost 7 bases and 3 bases respectively, with 7 bases between them. This CDR3 is 13 amino acids long. The CDR3 loop is CASTGLGANVLTF. CDR3 DNA: TGTGCCAGCACAGGTCTTGGGGCCAACGTCCTGACTTTC.

The chain joins TRBV7-9 to TRBJ2-1, with TRBD2 matching 8 bases. This CDR3 comprises 16 residues. Germline V CDR1 and CDR2: SEHNR, FQNEAQ (reference sequence). J lost 5 bases, V lost 3 bases, and 9 bases had no gene match. CDR3 nucleotide sequence: TGTGCCAGCAGCTTCTCGGGAGGGTCTTTCCACAATGAGCAGTTCTTC. Protein: CASSFSGGSFHNEQFF.

The chain uses TRBV7-3 and TRBJ2-5; D gene ambiguous. In germline, CDR1 is SGHTA, CDR2 FQGTGA. Deletions cut 4 bases from V and 1 base from J, with 10 bases between. The CDR3 has 14 amino acids. The CDR3 sequence is CASSSGQSQETQYF. The CDR3 DNA sequence: TGTGCCAGCAGCTCCGGGCAGTCCCAAGAGACCCAGTACTTC.

The rearrangement joins TRBV19 to TRBJ2-7, with TRBD2 as a possible D gene (6 bases). CDR1 LNHDA and CDR2 SQIVND come from the germline V gene (reference sequence). V was shortened by 4 bases and J by 4 bases, with 14 bases between the two germline ends. This CDR3 spans 14 amino acids. The CDR3 DNA is TGTGCCAGTAGTACGTACGGGACTTCTTACGAGCAGTACTTC. This gives the protein CASSTYGTSYEQYF. Combining the CDR3 with reference TRBV19 and TRBJ2-7 gives the whole variable domain DGGITQSPKYLFRKEGQNVTLSCEQNLNHDAMYWYRQDPGQGLRLIYYSQIVNDFQKGDIAEGYSVSREKKESFPLTVTSAQKNPTAFYLCASSTYGTSYEQYFGPGTRLTVT.

The CDR3 DNA is TGTGCCAGCAGTGAAGAATTAGCGGGGGAGAACACCGGGGAGCTGTTTTTT. Its protein product is CASSEELAGENTGELFF. V usage is TRBV6-1 and J usage is TRBJ2-2; 9 positions match TRBD2. Germline assignment: CDR1 MNHNS and CDR2 SASEGT. V lost 1 base to trimming and J lost 1 base; unmatched junction nucleotides: 4. This CDR3 region has 17 residues.

This chain links TRBV11-2 with TRBJ2-4; D remains unclear. The CDR3 contains 13 residues. Looked up from germline, CDR1 is SGHAT and CDR2 is FQNNGV. Trimming removed 5 bases from V and 7 bases from J, with 12 bases in between. The CDR3 DNA sequence: TGTGCCAGCAGCGGTATCAATTATAACATTCAGTACTTC. Its translation is CASSGINYNIQYF.

Points on this clone: Distinct nucleotide sequences in the sample also encode this CDR3. The chain joins TRBV27 to TRBJ2-1; D gene ambiguous. The CDR3 is 13 residues long. CDR1 MNHEY and CDR2 SMNVEV come from the germline V gene (reference sequence). Trimming shortened V by 3 bases and J by 0 bases, and 3 bases separated the two germline ends. CDR3 in amino acids: CASSFGSYNEQFF. CDR3 DNA sequence: TGTGCCAGCAGTTTTGGCTCCTACAATGAGCAGTTCTTC.